These 15 T cell receptor beta chains were sequenced from one sample in a study of CD8 T cells in Susac syndrome. An input of roughly 0.5 to 1 ug of RNA was subjected to reverse transcription using random hexamers. TCRdb used MiXCR to reprocess the immunoSEQ multiplex PCR reads, holding one entry per CDR3 protein. The sample lists some 260,000 distinct CDR3 sequences; approximately 84% were seen once. The sequencing sample was made of CD8+ T cells from PBMCs. These receptors were taken from a human donor with multiple sclerosis.

This sequence joins TRBV29-1 and TRBJ2-7; a possible D gene is TRBD1 (5 bases). The CDR3 extends over 14 amino acids. Looked up from germline, CDR1 is SQVTM and CDR2 is ANQGSEA. Trimming shortened V by 4 bases and J by 1 base, and 14 bases separated the two germline ends. CDR3 nucleotide sequence: TGCAGCGTTGTCGACAGACGAGGTTCCTACGAGCAGTACTTC. It specifies CSVVDRRGSYEQYF.

The rearrangement joins TRBV27 to TRBJ2-2; D uncertain. Per the germline V gene, CDR1 is MNHEY and CDR2 is SMNVEV (reference sequence). CDR3 length equals 13 residues. V gave up 5 bases and J gave up 6 bases, with 10 bases separating them. CDR3 bases: TGTGCCAGCAGTCCCCAGGTACCCGGGGAGCTGTTTTTT. Encoded protein: CASSPQVPGELFF.

J is TRBJ1-2 and V is TRBV29-1; tentative D call: TRBD1 (5 bases). Germline CDR1 is SQVTM and CDR2 is ANQGSEA. The CDR3 covers 17 residues. Trimming took off 1 base at V and 2 bases at J, with 20 bases between the two ends. The CDR3 sequence: CSVEGWGEDTLNYGYTF. CDR3 DNA sequence: TGCAGCGTTGAAGGATGGGGGGAGGACACCTTAAACTATGGCTACACCTTC. Complete variable domain (other parts from reference TRBV29-1 and TRBJ1-2): SAVISQKPSRDICQRGTSLTIQCQVDSQVTMMFWYRQQPGQSLTLIATANQGSEATYESGFVIDKFPISRPNLTFSTLTVSNMSPEDSSIYLCSVEGWGEDTLNYGYTFGSGTRLTVV.

The rearrangement links TRBV12-3 or TRBV12-4 to TRBJ1-2, with D uncertain. Trimming took off 6 bases at V and 6 bases at J, with 14 bases between the two ends. The CDR3 covers 13 residues. CDR3 residues: CASSPPRGDGYTF. In DNA, the CDR3 is TGTGCCAGCAGCCCCCCCCGGGGAGATGGCTACACCTTC.

The chain has TRBV27 and TRBJ2-7; weak D call: TRBD2 (7 bases). Deletions cut 3 bases from V and 3 bases from J, with 12 bases between. CDR1 is MNHEY, CDR2 SMNVEV, per germline (reference sequence). This CDR3 comprises 14 residues. Here the CDR3 DNA reads TGTGCCAGCAGTTTTTATAGGGGGGGCTACGAGCAGTACTTC. Its translation is CASSFYRGGYEQYF.

The V and J genes are TRBV27 and TRBJ2-5, with 7 bases matching TRBD1. The CDR3 spans 14 residues. Germline V gives CDR1 MNHEY, CDR2 SMNVEV (reference sequence). Trimming took 5 bases from V and 5 from J; bases not matched to a gene: 8. The CDR3 sequence: CASSLLGGLETQYF. The CDR3 coding sequence is TGTGCCAGCAGTCTCCTAGGGGGCTTGGAGACCCAGTACTTC.

This clonotype was seen more than once but under ten times. The chain couples TRBV7-9 to TRBJ2-7, with 7 bases identical to TRBD2. CDR3 length: 15 amino acids. Trimming at V came to 5 bases and at J to 1 base, leaving 8 bases not matched to a gene. CDR1 and CDR2 from the germline V gene are SEHNR and FQNEAQ (reference sequence). CDR3 amino acids: CASSDPGGRSYEQYF. The CDR3 coding sequence is TGTGCCAGCAGCGATCCGGGCGGGAGATCCTACGAGCAGTACTTC.

CDR3 protein: CASSFGVHEQFF. The CDR3 nucleotides are TGTGCCAGCAGCTTTGGGGTCCATGAGCAGTTCTTC. The chain links TRBV5-8 to TRBJ2-1; D is unclear. Per germline, CDR1 SGHTS and CDR2 YDEGEE. V lost 2 bases and J lost 8, with 8 bases in between. This CDR3 comprises 12 residues.

CDR3 amino acids: CASSTRTPYNEQFF. The CDR3 coding sequence is TGTGCCAGTAGTACGAGGACCCCTTACAATGAGCAGTTCTTC. This rearrangement joins TRBV19 to TRBJ2-1; D gene ambiguous. This CDR3 comprises 14 residues. Germline V gene sequence: CDR1 LNHDA, CDR2 SQIVND (reference sequence). V shed 4 bases and J shed 4 bases, with 11 bases lying between them.

DNA for the CDR3: TGTGCCAGCAGCTTCGGGATAGGGACTGAAGCTTTCTTT. This encodes CASSFGIGTEAFF. This sequence joins TRBV5-4 and TRBJ1-1, with D unclear. This CDR3 is built from 13 residues. V lost 2 bases and J lost 5, with 10 bases in between. Germline V gives CDR1 SGHNT, CDR2 YYREEE (reference sequence). The variable domain in full, completed from reference TRBV5-4 and TRBJ1-1, reads ETGVTQSPTHLIKTRGQQVTLRCSSQSGHNTVSWYQQALGQGPQFIFQYYREEENGRGNFPPRFSGLQFPNYSSELNVNALELDDSALYLCASSFGIGTEAFFGQGTRLTVV.

The chain links TRBV12-3 or TRBV12-4 to TRBJ1-2; 9 bases agree with TRBD1. The CDR3 runs 14 residues. V dropped 3 bases and J dropped 7; count of bases not matched to a gene: 6. This CDR3 is CASSFVGQGSGYTF. DNA for the CDR3: TGTGCCAGCAGTTTTGTTGGACAGGGGTCTGGCTACACCTTC.

This clonotype was found once. The genes are TRBV7-9 and TRBJ1-2; 10 bases are shared with TRBD1. The V gene's germline CDR1 is SEHNR and CDR2 FQNEAQ (reference sequence). Unmatched junction bases numbered 15, after V lost 7 bases and J lost 10 bases. The length of the CDR3 is 15 residues. The CDR3 coding sequence is TGTGCCAGCAACAACCGGGACAGGGGACCCAGCGACTACACCTTC. This encodes CASNNRDRGPSDYTF.

V usage is TRBV5-1 and J usage is TRBJ2-5; 8 positions match TRBD1. Germline-derived CDR1 and CDR2 are SGHRS and YFSETQ. The J segment lost 1 base and the V segment lost 3 bases, leaving 11 bases of the junction unmatched. The CDR3 sequence is 17 residues long. The CDR3 DNA sequence: TGCGCCAGCAGCTGGGGGACAGGAAGGAAGAGCCAAGAGACCCAGTACTTC. As protein: CASSWGTGRKSQETQYF. Full variable domain (remainder filled in from reference TRBV5-1 and TRBJ2-5): KAGVTQTPRYLIKTRGQQVTLSCSPISGHRSVSWYQQTPGQGLQFLFEYFSETQRNKGNFPGRFSGRQFSNSRSEMNVSTLELGDSALYLCASSWGTGRKSQETQYFGPGTRLLVL.

The chain carries TRBV9 and TRBJ2-1; perhaps TRBD2 as D (6 bases). Trimming shortened V by 2 bases and J by 0 bases, and 15 bases separated the two germline ends. The germline V gene has CDR1 SGDLS and CDR2 YYNGEE. The CDR3 runs to 17 residues. The CDR3: CASSVDLAISSYNEQFF. The CDR3 DNA reads as TGTGCCAGCAGCGTGGACCTAGCGATTAGCTCCTACAATGAGCAGTTCTTC.

The V and J genes are TRBV7-9 and TRBJ2-1; 12 bases match TRBD2. Trimming removed 5 bases from V and 8 bases from J; junction bases left unmatched: 10. The CDR3 has 16 amino acids. Germline V CDR1 and CDR2: SEHNR, FQNEAQ (reference sequence). The CDR3 sequence: CASSPSGTSGWHEQFF. CDR3 bases: TGTGCCAGCAGCCCTAGTGGGACTAGCGGGTGGCATGAGCAGTTCTTC. Supplemented by reference TRBV7-9 and TRBJ2-1, the full variable domain reads DTGVSQNPRHKITKRGQNVTFRCDPISEHNRLYWYRQTLGQGPEFLTYFQNEAQLEKSRLLSDRFSAERPKGSFSTLEIQRTEQGDSAMYLCASSPSGTSGWHEQFFGPGTRLTVL.